These 10 T cell receptor beta chains were sequenced from one sample in a study of blood T cells in healthy people across ages. A second PCR of roughly 7 to 11 cycles used a sample-barcoded 5' primer and a J-beta primer mix. A single record per CDR3 protein comes from TCRdb applying MiXCR to the 5' RACE reads. The table lists fewer than 750,000 distinct CDR3 sequences, approximately 52% of them singletons, with about 13% in the top ten. Sequencing input: blood. The receptors here all came from an elderly woman in good health.

The chain has TRBV6-1 and TRBJ1-5; D is uncertain. CDR3 size: 12 residues. Per the germline V gene, CDR1 is MNHNS and CDR2 is SASEGT. Deletions cut 3 bases from V and 9 bases from J, with 9 bases between. As DNA, the CDR3 is TGTGCCAGCAGTGATATTGGCCGGCCCCAGCATTTT. Its protein is CASSDIGRPQHF.

This clonotype occurred a few times. The CDR3 spells CASSLDQGVTQYF. As DNA, the CDR3 is TGCGCCAGCAGCTTGGACCAGGGGGTAACGCAGTATTTT. The V gene is TRBV5-1, the J gene TRBJ2-3; 7 bases agree with TRBD1. With 0 bases clipped from V and 9 bases from J, the junction kept 4 bases outside the gene matches. This CDR3 is built from 13 residues. CDR1 and CDR2 (germline): SGHRS, YFSETQ.

CDR3 amino acids: CSARVPSGRDTQYF. The CDR3 coding sequence is TGCAGTGCTAGAGTGCCTAGCGGGAGGGATACGCAGTATTTT. V is TRBV20-1 and J is TRBJ2-3, with 11 bases lining up with TRBD2. Looked up from germline, CDR1 is DFQATT and CDR2 is SNEGSKA (reference sequence). Losses at the gene ends were 1 base for V and 6 bases for J; bases not matched to a gene: 3. The CDR3 contains 14 residues.

This clonotype has only one observation. The chain carries TRBV5-1 and TRBJ2-7; no clear D gene. Per the germline V gene, CDR1 is SGHRS and CDR2 is YFSETQ. CDR3 length: 13 amino acids. V was clipped by 1 base and J by 5 bases, with 10 bases between them. CDR3 amino acids: CASSLFVYDEQYF. The CDR3 nucleotides are TGCGCCAGCAGCTTGTTCGTGTACGACGAGCAGTACTTC.

This clonotype appeared many times. The genes are TRBV3-1 and TRBJ2-7, with 7 bases aligning to TRBD1. With V trimmed by 4 bases and J by 3 bases, 9 bases remained unmatched. This CDR3 is built from 15 residues. The germline gives CDR1 LGHDT, CDR2 YNNKEL (reference sequence). The CDR3 protein is CASSRGTETFYEQYF. In DNA form, the CDR3 reads TGTGCCAGCAGCCGGGGGACAGAGACTTTCTACGAGCAGTACTTC.

This clonotype occurred many times. The chain has TRBV4-1 and TRBJ2-3; D perhaps matches TRBD2 (5 bases). Germline V gives CDR1 MGHRA, CDR2 YSYEKL. With 4 bases removed from V and 2 bases from J, the gap between germline ends came to 16 bases. This CDR3 is built from 16 residues. CDR3: CASSRFPSGYTDTQYF. As DNA, the CDR3 is TGCGCCAGCAGCCGCTTCCCCAGCGGTTACACAGATACGCAGTATTTT.

The chain is built from TRBV7-9 and TRBJ2-3, with a tentative D call TRBD1 (6 bases). Per the germline V gene, CDR1 is SEHNR and CDR2 is FQNEAQ (reference sequence). V shed 6 bases and J shed 4 bases, with 20 bases lying between them. This CDR3 region has 16 residues. CDR3 sequence (DNA): TGTGCCAGCAGGTACCTCCAGGGGCCGGTTTCAGATACGCAGTATTTT. As protein: CASRYLQGPVSDTQYF.

CDR3 bases: TGTGCCAGCAGTGAAACGGGGGGTTCAGATACGCAGTATTTT. Protein sequence: CASSETGGSDTQYF. This chain connects TRBV6-4 to TRBJ2-3; 7 nucleotides align to TRBD2. The germline gives CDR1 MRHNA, CDR2 SNTAGT. Unmatched junction bases numbered 4, after V lost 3 bases and J lost 4 bases. The CDR3 contains 14 residues.

This rearrangement joins TRBV14 to TRBJ1-4; D remains ambiguous. Germline CDR1 and CDR2: SGHDN and FVKESK. V was shortened by 1 base and J by 14 bases, with 14 bases between the two germline ends. The CDR3 runs 13 residues. The CDR3 sequence is CASSQVARGKLFF. The CDR3 nucleotides are TGTGCCAGCAGCCAAGTGGCTCGAGGGAAGCTGTTTTTT.

The V call is TRBV7-6, the J call TRBJ2-7; no clear D. V was shortened by 5 bases and J by 3 bases, with 11 bases between the two germline ends. Germline CDR1 and CDR2: SGHVS and FNYEAQ. The CDR3 covers 13 residues. The CDR3 coding sequence is TGTGCCAGCAGCCGATCCGACGGCTACGAGCAGTACTTC. It yields the protein CASSRSDGYEQYF.